This T cell receptor beta chain was sequenced in a study of CD8 T cells in ankylosing spondylitis. This clonotype has a count of ten or more. Its antigen is as yet unknown. TCRdb independently ran MiXCR on the 5' RACE reads; one entry per CDR3 protein. The table includes around 490,000 distinct CDR3 sequences, about 5.2% detected once. General study findings and limits: What appeared characteristic of ankylosing spondylitis blood was a TCR beta motif of eight or nine highly homologous variants. Past research had described some motif variants in reactive arthritis synovial fluid and blood.

The source of this sequence is a male donor with ankylosing spondylitis. Input material: blood, either unsorted or a sorted T cell fraction (not recorded which).

CDR3 in amino acids: CASSLVNAGELFF. CDR3 in DNA: TGTGCCAGCAGCTTGGTTAACGCCGGGGAGCTGTTTTTT. The chain combines TRBV5-6 with TRBJ2-2; D is unclear. CDR3 size: 13 residues. Germline V gives CDR1 SGHDT, CDR2 YYEEEE. V gave up 0 bases and J gave up 6 bases, with 6 bases separating them.